These T cell receptor beta chains were read from a single sample in a study of blood T cell repertoires in COVID-19. The repertoire was sequenced with immunoSEQ multiplex PCR; TCRdb's copy has only in-frame clones and lacks some. The data contain 95,000 to 150,000 clones, about four fifths of them singletons. Sequenced material: peripheral blood. These receptors were taken from an older woman with acute or convalescent COVID-19. Both conserved end residues are part of each CDR3.

>TRBV9
CASSPSGVSYEQYF
>TRBV7-2
CASSFSAGARSAYEQYF
>TRBV5-1
CASSPGGTNTGELFF
>TRBV5-1
CASSQLAAQETQYF
>TRBV6-2/TRBV6-3
CASSYPAGERSSYNEQFF
>TRBV2
CASSEAQGIETQYF
>TRBV2
CASSEDRGYGYTF
>TRBV18
CASSPAPTYSSYNEQFF
>TRBV30
CAWSVLGTAGYTF
>TRBV5-5
CASSPFRGQGEKLFF
>TRBV19
CASSIGVGEQFF
>TRBV19
CASSISAGGVHYGYTF
>TRBV19
CASRTRLNTEAFF
>TRBV15
CATSISTGVVVTNEKLFF
>TRBV2
CASSRKGGDNEKLFF
>TRBV15
CATRRGITNEKLFF
>TRBV30
CAWSFQDQPQHF
>TRBV7-6
CASSLEVSGFNTGELFF
>TRBV9
CASSVDAASSYNSPLHF
>TRBV4-3
CASSQDHQGGGNSPLHF
>TRBV7-8
CASSKGVLDGYTF
>TRBV4-3
CASSQGGRLAGSNEQFF
>TRBV6-5
CASVGGRLTGELFF
>TRBV19
CASSIDLWQGGSPLHF
>TRBV4-1
CASSQPNRGSNQPQHF
>TRBV12-3/TRBV12-4
CASSSHTPYEQYF
>TRBV10-3
CAISIGVKNTEAFF
>TRBV27
CASSSPGLAVDEQFF
>TRBV6-2/TRBV6-3
CASSAHTLNTEAFF
>TRBV5-6
CASSLDGTVSSYNEQFF
>TRBV5-4
CASSSQGPEAFF
>TRBV3-1/TRBV3-2
CASSPPPGLTQTYNEQFF
>TRBV20-1
CSASRSGLDTEAFF
>TRBV12-3/TRBV12-4
CASTLLQGTEAFF
>TRBV9
CASSPSTSSYNEQFF
>TRBV7-2
CASSIMAGGLGTQYF
>TRBV15
CATSRDRGRNTGELFF
>TRBV9
CASSPGSSRAQETQYF
>TRBV11-2
CASSFNPGQSGNTIYF
>TRBV5-4
CASSSGGDNEQFF
>TRBV3-1/TRBV3-2
CASSQGRLGQQNEQFF
>TRBV18
CASSPNRDGYTF
>TRBV4-1
CASSPRGSGANVLTF
>TRBV5-6
CASSFLDYGYTF
>TRBV10-3
CAISGGGIQETQYF
>TRBV11-3
CASSLRAGFEKLFF
>TRBV14
CASSHHAGTGDGYTF
>TRBV5-5
CASSSAVGPGANVLTF
>TRBV7-9
CASSLAGTGGEETQYF
>TRBV6-1
CASSESLTGGAAGETQYF
>TRBV19
CASSIGSVGNTIYF
>TRBV12-3/TRBV12-4
CASSPRTGTGYTF
>TRBV24-1
CATSGPHTDTQYF
>TRBV4-3
CASSQDRGPLLGQYF
>TRBV29-1
CSVLTGINTEAFF
>TRBV6-2/TRBV6-3
CASSYSTVILTQYF
>TRBV4-3
CASSQGGTVISPLHF
>TRBV30
CAWSSQGAFSGNTIYF
>TRBV5-1
CASSHTSGGSTTDTQYF